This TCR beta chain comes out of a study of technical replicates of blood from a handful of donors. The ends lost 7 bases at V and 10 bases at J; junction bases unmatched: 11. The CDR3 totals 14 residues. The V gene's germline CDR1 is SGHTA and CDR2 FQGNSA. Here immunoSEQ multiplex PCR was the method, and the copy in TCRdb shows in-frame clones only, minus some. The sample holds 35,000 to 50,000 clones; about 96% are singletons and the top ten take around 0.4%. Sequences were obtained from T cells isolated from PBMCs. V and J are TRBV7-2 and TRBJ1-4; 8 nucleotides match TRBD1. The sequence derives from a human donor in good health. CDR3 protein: CASNDRDRMGKLFF. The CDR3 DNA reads TGTGCCAGCAACGACCGGGACAGGATGGGAAAACTGTTTTTT.